Listed below are T cell receptor beta chains from one sample, sequenced in a study of blood T cell repertoires in COVID-19. Here immunoSEQ multiplex PCR was the method, and the copy in TCRdb shows in-frame clones only, minus some. The repertoire holds about 300,000 clones, with about four fifths as singletons. Sequenced: peripheral blood. All receptors come from a human donor with COVID-19, enrolled during active disease. The donor label of this sample is uncertain. CDR3s include the opening cysteine and the closing phenylalanine or tryptophan. A D gene is named only where the DNA matches it firmly. A row's size may be missing; if present it is once, few, many or a size class.

TRBV5-1	13	NA	TRBJ2-2	NA	CASTGQYTGELFF	TGCGCCAGCACCGGACAATACACCGGGGAGCTGTTTTTT
TRBV15	14	NA	TRBJ1-5	NA	CATRVTGLNQPQHF	TGTGCCACCAGAGTAACAGGGCTAAATCAGCCCCAGCATTTT
TRBV11-3	15	NA	TRBJ2-5	NA	CASSLTGTHQETQYF	TGTGCCAGCAGCTTAACCGGGACACACCAAGAGACCCAGTACTTC
TRBV28	15	TRBD2	TRBJ2-3	NA	CASSSQAGLTDTQYF	TGTGCCAGCAGTTCTCAAGCGGGACTCACAGATACGCAGTATTTT
TRBV9	13	NA	TRBJ1-6	NA	CASSVGGNSPLHF	TGTGCCAGCAGCGTAGGAGGTAATTCACCCCTCCACTTT
TRBV19	15	NA	TRBJ2-2	NA	CASSASSANTGELFF	TGTGCCAGTAGTGCTTCTAGCGCCAACACCGGGGAGCTGTTTTTT
TRBV11-3	14	TRBD1	TRBJ2-7	many	CASSLEGQGDEQYF	TGTGCCAGCAGCTTAGAAGGACAGGGTGACGAGCAGTACTTC
TRBV5-4	17	NA	TRBJ2-4	NA	CASSQDSAGYKKNIQYF	TGTGCCAGCAGCCAGGACTCTGCGGGCTACAAGAAAAACATTCAGTACTTC
TRBV18	14	TRBD1	TRBJ1-2	NA	CASSPGQGESGYTF	TGTGCCAGCTCACCGGGACAGGGGGAGAGTGGCTACACCTTC
TRBV5-4	15	TRBD2	TRBJ2-7	NA	CASSRGTSGDYEQYF	TGTGCCAGCAGCCGTGGGACTAGCGGAGACTACGAGCAGTACTTC
TRBV11-2	15	NA	TRBJ1-2	NA	CASSLEWVQGSPHTF	TGTGCCAGCAGCTTAGAATGGGTACAGGGATCCCCTCACACCTTC